One sample yielded the 3 T cell receptor beta chains listed below, sequenced in a study of T cells in Graves' hyperthyroidism and ophthalmopathy. RNA transcripts provided the source from which TCR beta CDR3 regions were amplified. First-round RT-PCR of the TCR CDR3 relied on the HTBI primer set. TCRdb reprocessed the multiplex PCR reads with MiXCR, giving one entry per CDR3 protein. The sample lists roughly 580,000 distinct CDR3 sequences; under 60% were seen once. The specimen sequenced was peripheral blood or thyroid tissue (not recorded which). The source is a woman between 18 and 30 years old with Graves' hyperthyroidism.

About this clonotype itself: The junction shows a germline mismatch at one end, possibly a read error. The chain joins TRBV15 to TRBJ1-5; the D is unclear. The CDR3 consists of 16 residues. The germline gives CDR1 LNHNV, CDR2 YYDKDF (reference sequence). CDR3 in amino acids: CATTRDKVPVGQPQHF. CDR3 in DNA: TGTGCCACCACCAGAGATAAGGTCCCAGTCGGCCAGCCCCAGCATTTT.

There are many counts of this clonotype. V usage is TRBV25-1 and J usage is TRBJ1-2; maybe TRBD1 (5 bases). CDR3 length: 13 amino acids. Germline CDR1 reads MGHDK; CDR2 reads SYGVNS. V dropped 11 bases and J dropped 7 bases, with 20 bases sitting between them. The CDR3 loop is CAWSLGEVAGYTF. The CDR3 DNA reads as TGTGCCTGGAGTTTAGGGGAGGTTGCTGGCTACACCTTC.

Of note for this clonotype: A much larger clone is a single base away; this may be a read error. The gene calls are TRBV2 and TRBJ2-7, with 13 bases that match TRBD2. This CDR3 spans 14 amino acids. Germline assignment: CDR1 SNHLY and CDR2 FYNNEI. The V gene end was trimmed by 7 bases and the J gene end by 3 bases; junction bases not matched to a gene: 3. This CDR3 is CASTRTSGSYEQYF. The CDR3 DNA is TGTGCCAGCACTCGGACTAGCGGGAGCTACGAGCAGTACTTC. Complete variable domain (other parts from reference TRBV2 and TRBJ2-7): EPEVTQTPSHQVTQMGQEVILRCVPISNHLYFYWYRQILGQKVEFLVSFYNNEISEKSEIFDDQFSVERPDGSNFTLKIRSTKLEDSAMYFCASTRTSGSYEQYFGPGTRLTVT.